These T cell receptor beta chains were read from a single sample in a study of memory B cells and T cells in multiple sclerosis. These receptors have no identified antigens. The assay was immunoSEQ multiplex PCR, and TCRdb's table has in-frame clones only and misses some. The data show 9,500 to 15,000 clones, with 84% seen just once and approximately 2.8% held by the top ten. Sequenced material: PBMCs from blood kept in culture. All receptors come from a human donor with multiple sclerosis. The CDR3 runs from the conserved cysteine through the conserved F or W. Fields, in order: V gene, clone size, D gene, J gene, CDR3 DNA, CDR3 protein. A D gene is named only where the DNA matches it firmly. Clone size, where shown, is once, few, many, or a class for clones that have expanded.

v_gene: TRBV5-1
abundance: once
d_gene: .
j_gene: TRBJ2-2
CDR3nt: TGCGCCAGCAGCTTGGGCGGTGGATCCGGGGAGCTGTTTTTT
CDR3aa: CASSLGGGSGELFF

v_gene: TRBV19
abundance: few
d_gene: TRBD2
j_gene: TRBJ2-5
CDR3nt: TGTGCCAGTAGTATGGGACTAGCGGTACACTTC
CDR3aa: CASSMGLAVHF

v_gene: TRBV4-1
abundance: .
d_gene: TRBD2
j_gene: TRBJ2-1
CDR3nt: TGCGCCAGCAGCCTTGGGACTAGCGGGGGTCGTGAGCAGTTCTTC
CDR3aa: CASSLGTSGGREQFF

v_gene: TRBV6-1
abundance: .
d_gene: TRBD1
j_gene: TRBJ2-1
CDR3nt: TGTGCCAGCAGTGAAGTGTGGACAGGGGAAGGGCAGTTCTTC
CDR3aa: CASSEVWTGEGQFF

v_gene: TRBV30
abundance: once
d_gene: .
j_gene: TRBJ2-2
CDR3nt: TGTGCCTGGAGTGGCCAGTCCGCCGGGGAGCTGTTTTTT
CDR3aa: CAWSGQSAGELFF

v_gene: TRBV5-1
abundance: .
d_gene: .
j_gene: TRBJ2-7
CDR3nt: TGCGCCAGCAGCCCTTACACCGGGAACCTTTACGAGCAGTACTTC
CDR3aa: CASSPYTGNLYEQYF

v_gene: TRBV5-1
abundance: .
d_gene: .
j_gene: TRBJ1-2
CDR3nt: TGCGCCAGCAGCTTGGTACCCCAGGGAGGTGGCTACACCTTC
CDR3aa: CASSLVPQGGGYTF

v_gene: TRBV10-1
abundance: .
d_gene: .
j_gene: TRBJ2-7
CDR3nt: TGCGCCAGCAGTGGAATACTAGGAGTCGCTGGGGAGCAGTACTTC
CDR3aa: CASSGILGVAGEQYF

v_gene: TRBV5-4
abundance: .
d_gene: TRBD1
j_gene: TRBJ2-7
CDR3nt: TGTGCCAGCAGCCGGGGACAGGGGGCAACCTACGAGCAGTACTTC
CDR3aa: CASSRGQGATYEQYF

v_gene: TRBV28
abundance: .
d_gene: .
j_gene: TRBJ1-2
CDR3nt: TGTGCCGCAGAGGGCGGACTAGGGGGGTATGGCTACACCTTC
CDR3aa: CAAEGGLGGYGYTF

v_gene: TRBV4-3
abundance: few
d_gene: TRBD1
j_gene: TRBJ2-7
CDR3nt: TGCGCCAGCAGCACGGGACAGGGGTCACCCTTGGAGCAGTACTTC
CDR3aa: CASSTGQGSPLEQYF

v_gene: TRBV27
abundance: once
d_gene: .
j_gene: TRBJ2-5
CDR3nt: TGTGCCAGCAGTTTGTTTCCGATACGGGCAGAGACCCAGTACTTC
CDR3aa: CASSLFPIRAETQYF

v_gene: TRBV12-5
abundance: once
d_gene: .
j_gene: TRBJ2-6
CDR3nt: TGTGCTAGTGGTTTGGACCTACAGAGATCTGGGGCCAACGTCCTGACTTTC
CDR3aa: CASGLDLQRSGANVLTF

v_gene: TRBV2
abundance: .
d_gene: TRBD1
j_gene: TRBJ1-2
CDR3nt: TGTGCCAGCACTGACAGGGACTATGGCTACACCTTC
CDR3aa: CASTDRDYGYTF

v_gene: TRBV14
abundance: .
d_gene: TRBD2
j_gene: TRBJ2-1
CDR3nt: TGTGCCAGCGGTTCGAAGACTAGCGGGAGGTTCAACAATGAGCAGTTCTTC
CDR3aa: CASGSKTSGRFNNEQFF

v_gene: TRBV2
abundance: .
d_gene: .
j_gene: TRBJ1-6
CDR3nt: TGTGCCAGCAGTGACGGGCTTTCACCCCTCCACTTT
CDR3aa: CASSDGLSPLHF

v_gene: TRBV10-3
abundance: .
d_gene: .
j_gene: TRBJ2-3
CDR3nt: TGTGCCATCAGTGAGTCTGCGAGCACAGATACGCAGTATTTT
CDR3aa: CAISESASTDTQYF

v_gene: TRBV5-6
abundance: .
d_gene: .
j_gene: TRBJ2-1
CDR3nt: TGTGCCAGCAGCTTGGGTGAAATCCGGCTCTCCGGCAATGAGCAGTTCTTC
CDR3aa: CASSLGEIRLSGNEQFF

v_gene: TRBV4-1
abundance: .
d_gene: TRBD2
j_gene: TRBJ2-1
CDR3nt: TGCGCCAGCAGCCAAGATAAAACTAGCGGGGGGTCCAATGAGCAGTTCTTC
CDR3aa: CASSQDKTSGGSNEQFF

v_gene: TRBV6-1
abundance: .
d_gene: .
j_gene: TRBJ2-7
CDR3nt: TGTGCCAGCAGTCAAACTAGAAGAGCCTACGAGCAGTACTTC
CDR3aa: CASSQTRRAYEQYF

v_gene: TRBV11-2
abundance: .
d_gene: .
j_gene: TRBJ1-1
CDR3nt: TGTGCCAGCAGCTTGCAGGGGAAATACACTGAAGCTTTCTTT
CDR3aa: CASSLQGKYTEAFF

v_gene: TRBV4-1
abundance: .
d_gene: TRBD2
j_gene: TRBJ2-3
CDR3nt: TGCGCCAGCAGCCAGTCATCTCTAGCGGGGGTAAGCACAGATACGCAGTATTTT
CDR3aa: CASSQSSLAGVSTDTQYF

v_gene: TRBV9
abundance: .
d_gene: TRBD1
j_gene: TRBJ2-2
CDR3nt: TGTGCCAGCAGCGTAGAGGCAGGGGGCATCGGGGAGCTGTTTTTT
CDR3aa: CASSVEAGGIGELFF

v_gene: TRBV6-5
abundance: once
d_gene: .
j_gene: TRBJ2-2
CDR3nt: TGTGCCAGCAGCCCTTACAGGACAGCCACCGGGGAGCTGTTTTTT
CDR3aa: CASSPYRTATGELFF